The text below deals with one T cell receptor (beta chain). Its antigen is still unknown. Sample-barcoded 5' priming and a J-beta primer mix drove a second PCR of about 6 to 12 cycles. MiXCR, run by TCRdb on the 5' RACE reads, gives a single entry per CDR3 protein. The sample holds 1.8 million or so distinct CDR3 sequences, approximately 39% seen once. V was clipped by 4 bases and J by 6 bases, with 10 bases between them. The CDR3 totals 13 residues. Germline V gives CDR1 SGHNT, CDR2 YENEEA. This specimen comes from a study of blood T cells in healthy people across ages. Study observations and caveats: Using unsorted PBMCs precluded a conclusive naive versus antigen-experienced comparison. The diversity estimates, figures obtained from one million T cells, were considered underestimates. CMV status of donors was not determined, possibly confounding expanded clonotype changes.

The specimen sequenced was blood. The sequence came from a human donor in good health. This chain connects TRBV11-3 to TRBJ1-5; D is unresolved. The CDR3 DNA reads TGTGCCAGCAGCTCAAACCTAGGTCAGCCCCAGCATTTT. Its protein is CASSSNLGQPQHF.